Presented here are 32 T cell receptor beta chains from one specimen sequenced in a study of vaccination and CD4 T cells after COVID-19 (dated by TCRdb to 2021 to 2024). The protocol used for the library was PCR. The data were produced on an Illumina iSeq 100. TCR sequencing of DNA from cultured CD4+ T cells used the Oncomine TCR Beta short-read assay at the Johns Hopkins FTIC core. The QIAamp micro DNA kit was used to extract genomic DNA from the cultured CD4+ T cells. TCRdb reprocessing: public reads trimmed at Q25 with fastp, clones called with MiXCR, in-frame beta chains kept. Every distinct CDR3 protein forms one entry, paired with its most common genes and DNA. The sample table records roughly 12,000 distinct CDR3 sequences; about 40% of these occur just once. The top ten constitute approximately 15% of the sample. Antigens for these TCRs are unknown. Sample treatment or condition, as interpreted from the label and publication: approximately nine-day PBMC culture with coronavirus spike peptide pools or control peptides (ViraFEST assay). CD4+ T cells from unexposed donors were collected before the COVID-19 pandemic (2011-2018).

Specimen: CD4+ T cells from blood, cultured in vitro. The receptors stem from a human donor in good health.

The CDR3 sequence is CASSPGRNYGYTF. In DNA form, the CDR3 reads TGTGCCAGCAGTCCCGGGAGGAACTATGGCTACACCTTC. The chain couples TRBV9 to TRBJ1-2; unclear D gene. The CDR3 length is 13 residues. V gave up 5 bases and J gave up 2 bases, with 10 bases separating them. From germline, CDR1 is SGDLS and CDR2 YYNGEE. The full variable domain, its missing parts supplied by reference TRBV9 and TRBJ1-2, is DSGVTQTPKHLITATGQRVTLRCSPRSGDLSVYWYQQSLDQGLQFLIQYYNGEERAKGNILERFSAQQFPDLHSELNLSSLELGDSALYFCASSPGRNYGYTFGSGTRLTVV.

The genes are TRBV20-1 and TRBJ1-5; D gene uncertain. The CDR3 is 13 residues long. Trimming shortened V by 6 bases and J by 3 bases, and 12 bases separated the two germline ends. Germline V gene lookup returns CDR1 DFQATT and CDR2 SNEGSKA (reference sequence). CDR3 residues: CSAKPIANQPQHF. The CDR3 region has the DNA TGCAGTGCCAAACCAATTGCCAATCAGCCCCAGCATTTT.

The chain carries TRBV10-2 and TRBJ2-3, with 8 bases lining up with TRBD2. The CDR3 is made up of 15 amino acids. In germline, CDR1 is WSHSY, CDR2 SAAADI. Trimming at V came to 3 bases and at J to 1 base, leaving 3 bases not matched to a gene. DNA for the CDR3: TGCGCCAGCAGTGATCAGACTAGCGGCACAGATACGCAGTATTTT. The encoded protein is CASSDQTSGTDTQYF.

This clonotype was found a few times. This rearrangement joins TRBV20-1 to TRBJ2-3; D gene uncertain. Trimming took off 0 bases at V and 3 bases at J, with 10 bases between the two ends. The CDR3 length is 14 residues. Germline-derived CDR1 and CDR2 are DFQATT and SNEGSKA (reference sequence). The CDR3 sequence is CSARDPTVTDTQYF. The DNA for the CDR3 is TGCAGTGCTAGAGATCCAACCGTGACAGATACGCAGTATTTT.

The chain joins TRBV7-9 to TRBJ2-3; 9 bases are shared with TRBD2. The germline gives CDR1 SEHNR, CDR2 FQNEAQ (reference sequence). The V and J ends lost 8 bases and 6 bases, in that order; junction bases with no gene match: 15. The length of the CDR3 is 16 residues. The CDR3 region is CASRAKASGTPDTQYF. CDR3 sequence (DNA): TGTGCCAGCCGAGCCAAAGCTAGCGGGACCCCGGATACGCAGTATTTT.

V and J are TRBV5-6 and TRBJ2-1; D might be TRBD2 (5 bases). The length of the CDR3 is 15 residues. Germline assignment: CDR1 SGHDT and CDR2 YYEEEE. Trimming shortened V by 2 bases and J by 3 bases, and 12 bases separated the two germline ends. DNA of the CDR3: TGTGCCAGCAGCTTCCCTTCCGGACTCTACAATGAGCAGTTCTTC. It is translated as CASSFPSGLYNEQFF.

CDR3 loop: CASSKCQDRTGTQYF. The CDR3, as DNA: TGTGCCAGCAGCAAATGCCAGGACAGGACAGGGACCCAGTACTTC. The rearrangement links TRBV21-1 to TRBJ2-5; the table's TRBD1 call for D was not verified on the DNA. TRBV21-1 counts as a pseudogene. The CDR3 is 15 amino acids.

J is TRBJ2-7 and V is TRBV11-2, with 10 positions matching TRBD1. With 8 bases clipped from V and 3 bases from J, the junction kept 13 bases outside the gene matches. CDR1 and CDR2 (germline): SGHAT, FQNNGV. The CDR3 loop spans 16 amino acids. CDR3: CASATIPGTGDYEQYF. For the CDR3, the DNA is TGTGCCAGCGCCACCATACCCGGGACAGGGGACTACGAGCAGTACTTC.

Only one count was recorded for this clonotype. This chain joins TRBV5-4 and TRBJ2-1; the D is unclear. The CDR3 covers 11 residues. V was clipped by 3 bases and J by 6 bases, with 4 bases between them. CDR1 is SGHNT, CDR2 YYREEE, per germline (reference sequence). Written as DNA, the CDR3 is TGTGCCAGCAGCTACAGCAATGAGCAGTTCTTC. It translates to CASSYSNEQFF. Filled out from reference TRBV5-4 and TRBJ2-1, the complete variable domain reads ETGVTQSPTHLIKTRGQQVTLRCSSQSGHNTVSWYQQALGQGPQFIFQYYREEENGRGNFPPRFSGLQFPNYSSELNVNALELDDSALYLCASSYSNEQFFGPGTRLTVL.

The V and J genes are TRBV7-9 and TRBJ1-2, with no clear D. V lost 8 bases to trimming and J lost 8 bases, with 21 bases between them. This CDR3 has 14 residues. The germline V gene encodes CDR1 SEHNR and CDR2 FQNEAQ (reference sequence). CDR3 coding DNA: TGTGCCAGCGACACAAAAAGGATTTTGAAAGGCTACACCTTC. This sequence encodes CASDTKRILKGYTF.

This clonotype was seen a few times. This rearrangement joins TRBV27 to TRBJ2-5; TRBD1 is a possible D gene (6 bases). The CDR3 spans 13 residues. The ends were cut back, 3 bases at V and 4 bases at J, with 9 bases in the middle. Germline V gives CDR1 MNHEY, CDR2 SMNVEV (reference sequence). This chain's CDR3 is CASSLTGRETQYF. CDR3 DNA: TGTGCCAGCAGTTTGACAGGCAGAGAGACCCAGTACTTC.

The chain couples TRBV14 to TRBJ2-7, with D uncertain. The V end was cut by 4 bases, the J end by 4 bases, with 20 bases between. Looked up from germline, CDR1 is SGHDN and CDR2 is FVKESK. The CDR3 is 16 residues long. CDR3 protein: CASSPHGVRWFYEQYF. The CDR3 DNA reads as TGTGCCAGCAGCCCCCACGGAGTCCGGTGGTTTTACGAGCAGTACTTC.

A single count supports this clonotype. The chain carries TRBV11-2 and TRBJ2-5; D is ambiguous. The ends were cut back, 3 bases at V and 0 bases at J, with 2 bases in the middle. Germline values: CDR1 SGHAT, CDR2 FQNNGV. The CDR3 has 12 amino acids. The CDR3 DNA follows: TGTGCCAGCAGCTTGAACCAAGAGACCCAGTACTTC. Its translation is CASSLNQETQYF.

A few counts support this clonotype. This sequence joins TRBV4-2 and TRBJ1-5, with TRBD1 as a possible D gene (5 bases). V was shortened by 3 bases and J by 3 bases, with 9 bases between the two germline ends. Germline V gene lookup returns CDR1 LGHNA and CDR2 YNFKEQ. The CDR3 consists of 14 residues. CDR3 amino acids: CASSQRQSNQPQHF. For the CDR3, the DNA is TGTGCCAGCAGCCAGAGACAGTCCAATCAGCCCCAGCATTTT.

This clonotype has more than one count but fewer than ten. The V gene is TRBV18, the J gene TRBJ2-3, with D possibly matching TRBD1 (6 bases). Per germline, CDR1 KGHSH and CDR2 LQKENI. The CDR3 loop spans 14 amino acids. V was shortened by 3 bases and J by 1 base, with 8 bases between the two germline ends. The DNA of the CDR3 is TGTGCCAGCTCACCCTCAGGGGGCACAGATACGCAGTATTTT. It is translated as CASSPSGGTDTQYF.

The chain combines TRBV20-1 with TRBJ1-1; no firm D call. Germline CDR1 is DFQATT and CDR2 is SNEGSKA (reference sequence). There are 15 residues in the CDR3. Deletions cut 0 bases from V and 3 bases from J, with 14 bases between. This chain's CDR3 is CSARDLRQVDTEAFF. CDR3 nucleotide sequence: TGCAGTGCTAGAGATTTACGGCAGGTGGACACTGAAGCTTTCTTT.

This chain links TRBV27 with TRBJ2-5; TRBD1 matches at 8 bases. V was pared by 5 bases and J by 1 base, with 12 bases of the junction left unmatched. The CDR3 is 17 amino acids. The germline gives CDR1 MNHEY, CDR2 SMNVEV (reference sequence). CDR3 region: CASSAFQETGVQETQYF. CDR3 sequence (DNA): TGTGCCAGCAGTGCATTCCAAGAGACAGGGGTCCAAGAGACCCAGTACTTC.

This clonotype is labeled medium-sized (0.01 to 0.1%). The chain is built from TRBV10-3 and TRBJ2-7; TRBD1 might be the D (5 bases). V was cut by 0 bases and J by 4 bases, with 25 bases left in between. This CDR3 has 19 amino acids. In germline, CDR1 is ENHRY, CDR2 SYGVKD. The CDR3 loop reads CAISESGRGRIDSLYEQYF. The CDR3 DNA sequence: TGTGCCATCAGTGAGTCGGGGCGTGGACGGATAGACAGCCTATACGAGCAGTACTTC.

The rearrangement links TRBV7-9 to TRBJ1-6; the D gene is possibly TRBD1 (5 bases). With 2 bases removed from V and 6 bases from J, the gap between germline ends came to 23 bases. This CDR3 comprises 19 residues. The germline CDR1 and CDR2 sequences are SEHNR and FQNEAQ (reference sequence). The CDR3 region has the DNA TGTGCCAGCAGCTTAATCCCGGGGGGGACCGTCGACCTTAATTCACCCCTCCACTTT. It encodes CASSLIPGGTVDLNSPLHF.

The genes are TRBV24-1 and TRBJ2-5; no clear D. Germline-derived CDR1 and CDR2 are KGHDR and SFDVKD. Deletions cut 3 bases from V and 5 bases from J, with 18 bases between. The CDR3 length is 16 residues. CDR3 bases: TGTGCCACCAGTGATCCACGCGCGGCCTACCGGGAGACCCAGTACTTC. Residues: CATSDPRAAYRETQYF.

The CDR3 nucleotides are TGTGCCAGCAGTTACTCGACAGCGAACACTGAAGCTTTCTTT. Residues: CASSYSTANTEAFF. V and J are TRBV6-5 and TRBJ1-1; tentative D call: TRBD1 (5 bases). The CDR3 extends over 14 amino acids. The germline CDR1 and CDR2 sequences are MNHEY and SVGAGI. Trimming removed 0 bases from V and 1 base from J, with 6 bases in between.

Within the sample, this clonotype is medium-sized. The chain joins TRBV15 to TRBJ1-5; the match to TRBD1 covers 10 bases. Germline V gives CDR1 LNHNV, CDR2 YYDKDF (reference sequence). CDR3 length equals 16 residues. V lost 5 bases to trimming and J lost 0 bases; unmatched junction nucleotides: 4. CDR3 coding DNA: TGTGCCACCAGCCCTCGGGACAGGGGTAGCAATCAGCCCCAGCATTTT. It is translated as CATSPRDRGSNQPQHF.

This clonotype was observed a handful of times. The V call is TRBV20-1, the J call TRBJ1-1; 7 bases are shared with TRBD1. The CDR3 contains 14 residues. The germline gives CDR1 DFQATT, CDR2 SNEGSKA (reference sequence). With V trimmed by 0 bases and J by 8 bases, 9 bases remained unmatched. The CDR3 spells CSARDPGQRGEAFF. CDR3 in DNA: TGCAGTGCTAGAGACCCGGGACAGCGTGGGGAAGCTTTCTTT.

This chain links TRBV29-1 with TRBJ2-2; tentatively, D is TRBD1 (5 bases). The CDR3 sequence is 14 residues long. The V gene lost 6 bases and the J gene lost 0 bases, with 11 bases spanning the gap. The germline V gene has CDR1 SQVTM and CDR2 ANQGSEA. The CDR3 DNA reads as TGCAGCGTAACAGACAGCCCGAACACCGGGGAGCTGTTTTTT. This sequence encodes CSVTDSPNTGELFF.

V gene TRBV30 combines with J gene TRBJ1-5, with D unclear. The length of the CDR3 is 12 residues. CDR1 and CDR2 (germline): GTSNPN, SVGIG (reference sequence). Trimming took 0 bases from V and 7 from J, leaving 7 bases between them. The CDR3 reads CAWSVLGQPQHF. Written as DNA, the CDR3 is TGTGCCTGGAGTGTACTCGGACAGCCCCAGCATTTT.

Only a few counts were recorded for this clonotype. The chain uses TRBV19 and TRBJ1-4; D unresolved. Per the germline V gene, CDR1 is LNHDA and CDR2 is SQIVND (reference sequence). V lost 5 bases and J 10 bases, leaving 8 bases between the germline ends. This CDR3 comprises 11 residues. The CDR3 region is CASSSGPKLFF. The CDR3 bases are TGTGCCAGTAGTTCCGGGCCAAAACTGTTTTTT.

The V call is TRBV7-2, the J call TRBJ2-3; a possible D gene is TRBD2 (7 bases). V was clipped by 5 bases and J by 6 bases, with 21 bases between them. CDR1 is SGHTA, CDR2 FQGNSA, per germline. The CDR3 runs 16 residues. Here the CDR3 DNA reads TGTGCCAGCAGCCGTGAGACGGGGGGCCTCCTGGATACGCAGTATTTT. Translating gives CASSRETGGLLDTQYF.

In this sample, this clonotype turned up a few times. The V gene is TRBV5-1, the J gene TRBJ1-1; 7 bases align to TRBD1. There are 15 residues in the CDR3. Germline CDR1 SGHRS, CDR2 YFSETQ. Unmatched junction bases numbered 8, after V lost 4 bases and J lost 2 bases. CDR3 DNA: TGCGCCAGCAGCGCAGCCGGGACAGCAAACACTGAAGCTTTCTTT. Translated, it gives CASSAAGTANTEAFF.

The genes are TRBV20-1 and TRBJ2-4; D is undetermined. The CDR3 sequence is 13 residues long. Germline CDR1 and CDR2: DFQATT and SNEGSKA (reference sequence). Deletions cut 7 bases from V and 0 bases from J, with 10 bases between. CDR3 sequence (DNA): TGCAGTGAACAACTGGTAGCCAAAAACATTCAGTACTTC. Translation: CSEQLVAKNIQYF.

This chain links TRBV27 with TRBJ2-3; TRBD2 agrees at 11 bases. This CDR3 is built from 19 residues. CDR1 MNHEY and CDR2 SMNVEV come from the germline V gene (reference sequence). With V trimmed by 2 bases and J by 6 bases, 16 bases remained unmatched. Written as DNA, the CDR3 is TGTGCCAGCAGTTTAATTAGCGGGAGGGGAAGCAAACAGGGGGATACGCAGTATTTT. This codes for CASSLISGRGSKQGDTQYF.

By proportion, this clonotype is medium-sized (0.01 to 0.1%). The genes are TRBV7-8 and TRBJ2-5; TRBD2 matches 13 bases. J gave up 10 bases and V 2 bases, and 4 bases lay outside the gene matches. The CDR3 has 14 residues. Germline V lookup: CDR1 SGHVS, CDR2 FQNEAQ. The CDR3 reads CASSLRTSGSDQYF. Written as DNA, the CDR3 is TGTGCCAGCAGCTTACGGACTAGCGGGAGCGACCAGTACTTC.

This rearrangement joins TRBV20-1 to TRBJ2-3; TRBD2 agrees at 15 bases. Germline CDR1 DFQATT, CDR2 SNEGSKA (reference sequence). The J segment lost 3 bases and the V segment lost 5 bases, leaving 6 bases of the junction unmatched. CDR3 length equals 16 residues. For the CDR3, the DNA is TGCAGTGCTCCTGGACTAGCGGGAGGGCCGACAGATACGCAGTATTTT. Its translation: CSAPGLAGGPTDTQYF.